The 31 T cell receptor beta chains given below trace back to one sample, sequenced in a study of cytomegalovirus exposure and HLA in healthy donors. PCR primers comprised 60 Vbeta and 13 Jbeta primers. This table comes from immunoSEQ multiplex PCR, and its TCRdb copy is limited to in-frame clones, with some not included. The sample has about 97,000 clones; 60% to 85% are singletons. The sequencing input was PBMCs. These receptors were collected from a man aged 45-65 years in good health and CMV-seronegative.

The V gene is TRBV28, the J gene TRBJ2-7; TRBD1 might be the D (5 bases). V was trimmed by 3 bases and J by 6 bases, leaving 9 bases between them. This CDR3 contains 12 residues. The germline V gene encodes CDR1 MDHEN and CDR2 SYDVKM. The CDR3 sequence is CASSFVGVEQYF. The CDR3 DNA sequence: TGTGCCAGCAGTTTCGTAGGGGTCGAGCAGTACTTC.

The chain has TRBV19 and TRBJ2-7; 13 bases are a match to TRBD2. This CDR3 has 17 residues. The ends lost 4 bases at V and 0 bases at J; junction bases unmatched: 6. Looked up from germline, CDR1 is LNHDA and CDR2 is SQIVND (reference sequence). The CDR3 sequence: CASSTPRTSGSSYEQYF. The DNA of the CDR3 is TGTGCCAGTAGTACCCCTCGGACTAGCGGGAGCTCCTACGAGCAGTACTTC.

There are a few counts of this clone. The CDR3 region has the DNA TGCGCCAGCAGCTTGGCCGCCCTAGACCAAGAGACCCAGTACTTC. Its protein product is CASSLAALDQETQYF. The chain joins TRBV5-1 to TRBJ2-5; D is ambiguous. The CDR3 contains 15 residues. Germline CDR1 SGHRS, CDR2 YFSETQ. Trimming shortened V by 0 bases and J by 0 bases, and 9 bases separated the two germline ends.

The V gene is TRBV19, the J gene TRBJ1-5, with 7 bases aligning to TRBD1. This CDR3 has 17 amino acids. The ends lost 0 bases at V and 3 bases at J; junction bases unmatched: 8. Germline V lookup: CDR1 LNHDA, CDR2 SQIVND (reference sequence). The CDR3 loop is CASSIDINRGLNQPQHF. The CDR3 bases are TGTGCCAGTAGTATAGACATTAACAGGGGACTCAATCAGCCCCAGCATTTT.

The chain links TRBV5-1 to TRBJ2-7, with 9 bases that match TRBD1. Trimming at V came to 7 bases and at J to 3 bases, leaving 8 bases not matched to a gene. Per the germline V gene, CDR1 is SGHRS and CDR2 is YFSETQ. The CDR3 is 14 amino acids. CDR3 sequence: CASGPGGQGYEQYF. The CDR3 DNA follows: TGCGCCAGCGGGCCAGGGGGACAGGGCTACGAGCAGTACTTC. Full variable domain (missing parts from reference TRBV5-1 and TRBJ2-7): KAGVTQTPRYLIKTRGQQVTLSCSPISGHRSVSWYQQTPGQGLQFLFEYFSETQRNKGNFPGRFSGRQFSNSRSEMNVSTLELGDSALYLCASGPGGQGYEQYFGPGTRLTVT.

This chain uses TRBV5-5 with TRBJ2-4; 9 bases match TRBD2. The length of the CDR3 is 11 residues. Germline CDR1 is SGHKS and CDR2 is YYEKEE (reference sequence). Unmatched junction bases numbered 4, after V lost 4 bases and J lost 14 bases. CDR3 in amino acids: CASSRGGGEYF. CDR3 coding DNA: TGTGCCAGCAGCCGCGGGGGGGGCGAGTACTTC.

The chain is built from TRBV2 and TRBJ2-7; the match to TRBD2 covers 12 bases. The CDR3 covers 19 residues. Germline assignment: CDR1 SNHLY and CDR2 FYNNEI. After removal of 6 bases from V and 0 bases from J, the junction contained 15 bases not matched to a gene. CDR3 loop: CASRGPGLAGDLSSYEQYF. CDR3 sequence (DNA): TGTGCCAGCAGAGGCCCGGGACTAGCGGGCGACTTGAGCTCCTACGAGCAGTACTTC.

V is TRBV6-1 and J is TRBJ1-3, with 8 bases that match TRBD1. The CDR3 length is 14 residues. The germline gives CDR1 MNHNS, CDR2 SASEGT. The V gene end was trimmed by 4 bases and the J gene end by 7 bases; junction bases not matched to a gene: 6. The CDR3 region has the DNA TGTGCCAGCAGTGCAGACAGGGGTACGAACACCATATATTTT. Its protein is CASSADRGTNTIYF.

This sequence joins TRBV2 and TRBJ2-6; 8 bases are shared with TRBD1. Germline CDR1 and CDR2: SNHLY and FYNNEI. CDR3 length equals 18 residues. J gave up 2 bases and V 0 bases, and 6 bases lay outside the gene matches. CDR3 DNA: TGTGCCAGCAGTGAAGCTCCCAGGGGGCAGGCTGGGGCCAACGTCCTGACTTTC. Its translation is CASSEAPRGQAGANVLTF. The full variable domain, rest sourced from reference TRBV2 and TRBJ2-6, is EPEVTQTPSHQVTQMGQEVILRCVPISNHLYFYWYRQILGQKVEFLVSFYNNEISEKSEIFDDQFSVERPDGSNFTLKIRSTKLEDSAMYFCASSEAPRGQAGANVLTFGAGSRLTVL.

The chain uses TRBV6-5 and TRBJ2-7, with 8 bases lining up with TRBD1. V lost 3 bases and J lost 4; bases outside the gene matches: 5. The length of the CDR3 is 14 residues. Germline loops: CDR1 MNHEY, CDR2 SVGAGI. The CDR3 region has the DNA TGTGCCAGCAGTTATACGACAGGGGAATACGAGCAGTACTTC. This encodes CASSYTTGEYEQYF.

The chain links TRBV19 to TRBJ1-1; D not certain. With 7 bases removed from V and 4 bases from J, the gap between germline ends came to 16 bases. The CDR3 is made up of 14 amino acids. CDR1 and CDR2 (germline): LNHDA, SQIVND (reference sequence). In nucleotides, the CDR3 is TGTGCCAGTACCCCGCCGGGGAGCCCCACTGAAGCTTTCTTT. It is translated as CASTPPGSPTEAFF.

The chain is built from TRBV7-9 and TRBJ1-5; D gene unclear. Germline V lookup: CDR1 SEHNR, CDR2 FQNEAQ (reference sequence). The CDR3 contains 15 residues. The V gene lost 7 bases and the J gene lost 1 base, with 14 bases spanning the gap. CDR3 nucleotide sequence: TGTGCCAGCACTCACGGGGATTTGAGCAATCAGCCCCAGCATTTT. This encodes CASTHGDLSNQPQHF.

The CDR3 spells CASSPNRDDTQYF. Written as DNA, the CDR3 is TGTGCCAGCTCACCGAACAGGGATGATACGCAGTATTTT. The rearrangement links TRBV18 to TRBJ2-3; D possibly corresponds to TRBD1 (6 bases). In germline, CDR1 is KGHSH, CDR2 LQKENI. V was cut by 3 bases and J by 6 bases, with 10 bases left in between. The CDR3 consists of 13 residues.

The chain links TRBV20-1 to TRBJ1-2; no clear D gene. The germline gives CDR1 DFQATT, CDR2 SNEGSKA (reference sequence). Deletions cut 5 bases from V and 2 bases from J, with 6 bases between. The CDR3 spans 11 residues. The CDR3 spells CSAALNYGYTF. CDR3 bases: TGCAGTGCTGCCCTAAACTATGGCTACACCTTC.

The chain links TRBV5-6 to TRBJ1-3; 7 nucleotides match TRBD1. Germline trimming cut 4 bases from V and 3 bases from J; bases unmatched to any gene: 7. The CDR3 runs to 15 residues. In germline, CDR1 is SGHDT, CDR2 YYEEEE. CDR3 sequence reads: CASSPFPGGGNTIYF. The CDR3 DNA follows: TGTGCCAGCAGCCCTTTCCCAGGGGGTGGAAACACCATATATTTT.

This clone has only a few counts. V is TRBV11-1 and J is TRBJ2-2; 7 nucleotides align to TRBD2. This CDR3 has 12 amino acids. J gave up 9 bases and V 5 bases, and 3 bases lay outside the gene matches. Germline CDR1 and CDR2: SGHAT and FQDESV (reference sequence). The CDR3 coding sequence is TGTGCCAGCAGCAGTAGCGGGTGGGAGCTGTTTTTT. This encodes CASSSSGWELFF.

V usage is TRBV11-2 and J usage is TRBJ2-5; D ambiguous. The tail of the sequence fits TRBJ2-7 better, so the J call may be wrong. Germline V lookup: CDR1 SGHAT, CDR2 FQNNGV. This CDR3 has 11 amino acids. The CDR3 DNA reads TGTGCCAGCAGCTTACACTACGAGCAGTACTTC. Translating gives CASSLHYEQYF.

V and J are TRBV13 and TRBJ2-5; 9 bases align to TRBD2. V lost 6 bases and J lost 4; bases outside the gene matches: 3. The CDR3 is 13 residues long. Germline-derived CDR1 and CDR2 are PRHDT and FYEKMQ (reference sequence). The CDR3 DNA sequence: TGTGCCAGCAGGCGGGAGGGGAGAGAGACCCAGTACTTC. Its translation: CASRREGRETQYF.

In nucleotides, the CDR3 is TGTGCCATCAGACCGGACAGGGTTTACGAGCAGTACTTC. Amino acids: CAIRPDRVYEQYF. The gene calls are TRBV10-3 and TRBJ2-7; 8 bases align to TRBD1. Germline V CDR1 and CDR2: ENHRY, SYGVKD. This CDR3 comprises 13 residues. J lost 4 bases, V lost 6 bases, and 5 bases had no gene match.

V gene TRBV6-1 combines with J gene TRBJ1-5; 7 nucleotides agree with TRBD1. The CDR3 length is 15 residues. The V gene's germline CDR1 is MNHNS and CDR2 SASEGT. J gave up 4 bases and V 6 bases, and 9 bases lay outside the gene matches. CDR3 in amino acids: CASRGGQLGNQPQHF. DNA for the CDR3: TGTGCCAGCAGGGGGGGACAGTTAGGAAATCAGCCCCAGCATTTT.

The J gene is TRBJ2-1, the V gene TRBV5-4; tentatively, D is TRBD1 (5 bases). Germline V CDR1 and CDR2: SGHNT, YYREEE (reference sequence). The CDR3 contains 15 residues. The ends were cut back, 0 bases at V and 4 bases at J, with 11 bases in the middle. The CDR3: CASSLGRGAYNEQFF. In DNA form, the CDR3 reads TGTGCCAGCAGCTTGGGACGTGGGGCGTACAATGAGCAGTTCTTC.

Details on this clone: The junction departs from germline at one end; a sequencing error may be responsible. The chain employs TRBV7-7 and TRBJ2-5; a possible D gene is TRBD2 (6 bases). The germline V gene encodes CDR1 SSHAT and CDR2 FNYEAQ (reference sequence). This CDR3 contains 15 residues. This CDR3 reads CASSLLQEGQETQYF. In DNA form, the CDR3 reads TGTGCTAGCAGCTTACTTCAGGAGGGTCAAGAGACCCAGTACTTC.

The rearrangement joins TRBV23-1 to TRBJ1-1; D remains unclear. TRBV23-1 is filed as an ORF, its function uncertain. The CDR3 is 14 residues long. V gave up 6 bases and J gave up 4 bases, with 15 bases separating them. In DNA form, the CDR3 reads TGCGCCAGCAGCCCCCTGAGCCATACCACTGAAGCTTTCTTT. Translated: CASSPLSHTTEAFF.

This chain connects TRBV28 to TRBJ1-2; 10 bases line up with TRBD1. CDR3 length: 15 residues. V lost 4 bases to trimming and J lost 8 bases; unmatched junction nucleotides: 10. Germline loops: CDR1 MDHEN, CDR2 SYDVKM. CDR3 loop: CASSSGDRGGWGYTF. The CDR3 nucleotides read TGTGCCAGCAGTTCTGGGGACAGGGGAGGGTGGGGCTACACCTTC.

V gene TRBV5-1 combines with J gene TRBJ1-1, with a tentative D call TRBD1 (5 bases). This CDR3 comprises 14 residues. Trimming took 5 bases from V and 5 from J, leaving 16 bases between them. Per germline, CDR1 SGHRS and CDR2 YFSETQ. Written as DNA, the CDR3 is TGCGCCAGCAGGGCGGACACGTCCCGAACTGAAGCTTTCTTT. It encodes CASRADTSRTEAFF.

Points on this clone: At one end, the junction sequence differs from germline, possibly due to a read error. Within the sample, other DNA sequences also encode this same CDR3. CDR3 sequence reads: CASHATGGSDTQYF. The CDR3 nucleotides are TGTGCCAGCCATGCTACAGGGGGCTCAGATACGCAGTACTTT. The gene calls are TRBV2 and TRBJ2-3; 9 nucleotides agree with TRBD1. Germline lookup yields CDR1 SNHLY and CDR2 FYNNEI. CDR3 length: 14 amino acids.

Comment on this clone: The junction and the germline gene differ at one end; a read error may be behind it. This rearrangement joins TRBV7-9 to TRBJ2-5; 9 bases agree with TRBD1. The CDR3 spans 16 residues. CDR1 is SEHNR and CDR2 is FQNEAQ in the germline V gene (reference sequence). The CDR3 sequence: CSSSFRAGTGLETQYF. The CDR3 bases are TGTTCCAGCAGCTTTAGGGCTGGGACAGGGTTGGAGACCCAGTACTTC.

The chain recombines TRBV30 with TRBJ1-5, with 8 bases that match TRBD1. Trimming cost V 3 bases and J 4 bases; bases outside gene matches: 8. There are 15 residues in the CDR3. Germline CDR1 reads GTSNPN; CDR2 reads SVGIG (reference sequence). For the CDR3, the DNA is TGTGCCTGGAGCCCCGGGACAGGCGATAATCAGCCCCAGCATTTT. The encoded protein is CAWSPGTGDNQPQHF.

This chain connects TRBV29-1 to TRBJ1-2; TRBD1 might be the D (6 bases). The germline V gene encodes CDR1 SQVTM and CDR2 ANQGSEA. The length of the CDR3 is 13 residues. The V and J ends lost 3 bases and 8 bases respectively, with 16 bases between them. CDR3 DNA sequence: TGCAGCGTTGATCGGGCAGGGGCTGGCGGCTACACCTTC. Translated: CSVDRAGAGGYTF.

The chain is built from TRBV28 and TRBJ1-3; TRBD1 matches 8 bases. CDR1 and CDR2 from the germline V gene are MDHEN and SYDVKM. CDR3 length equals 14 residues. The V gene end was trimmed by 3 bases and the J gene end by 3 bases; junction bases not matched to a gene: 1. The CDR3 DNA reads TGTGCCAGCAGTTTGACAGGGGATGGAAACACCATATATTTT. Translation: CASSLTGDGNTIYF.

The chain uses TRBV21-1 and TRBJ2-7; the table's D call, TRBD2, has no DNA check behind it. TRBV21-1 is annotated as a pseudogene. CDR3 length equals 17 residues. DNA for the CDR3: TGTGCCAGCAGCAAAGGGGTTGGGGCGGGGGACACCTACGAGCAGTACTTC. It yields the protein CASSKGVGAGDTYEQYF.